One sample yielded the 20 T cell receptor beta chains listed below, sequenced in a study of somatic mutations in cytotoxic T cells in rheumatoid arthritis. Profiling relied on immunoSEQ multiplex PCR, and the TCRdb table lists in-frame clones only, not all of them. The sample shows 19,000 or so clones, about 70% of them seen only once. The sample consisted of CD8+ T cells sorted from blood. The receptors were gathered from an older woman in good health.

V usage is TRBV7-9 and J usage is TRBJ1-1, with no clear D. This CDR3 has 17 residues. The germline gives CDR1 SEHNR, CDR2 FQNEAQ (reference sequence). V dropped 5 bases and J dropped 4 bases, with 23 bases sitting between them. This chain's CDR3 is CASSPGGPFLPSTEAFF. The CDR3 DNA reads as TGTGCCAGCAGCCCCGGAGGACCATTCCTTCCCAGCACTGAAGCTTTCTTT.

The chain carries TRBV25-1 and TRBJ2-7; D is uncertain. With 2 bases removed from V and 4 bases from J, the gap between germline ends came to 9 bases. The CDR3 totals 13 residues. CDR1 and CDR2 from the germline V gene are MGHDK and SYGVNS. The CDR3 nucleotides read TGTGCCAGCAGTGAAGGAAACCTTTACGAGCAGTACTTC. It codes for CASSEGNLYEQYF.

The J gene is TRBJ2-7, the V gene TRBV20-1; 7 nucleotides match TRBD2. CDR1 and CDR2 from the germline V gene are DFQATT and SNEGSKA (reference sequence). J gave up 3 bases and V 6 bases, and 2 bases lay outside the gene matches. The CDR3 sequence is 11 residues long. The CDR3 DNA is TGCAGTGCCGGGGGGATCTACGAGCAGTACTTC. This translates into CSAGGIYEQYF.

V and J are TRBV15 and TRBJ1-5; TRBD1 matches 7 bases. The CDR3 runs to 15 residues. The V segment lost 2 bases and the J segment 5 bases; nucleotides outside the gene matches: 6. The germline CDR1 and CDR2 sequences are LNHNV and YYDKDF (reference sequence). CDR3 nucleotides: TGTGCCACCAGCAGATATGCAGGGGGTGATCAGCCCCAGCATTTT. This codes for CATSRYAGGDQPQHF.

The chain combines TRBV7-6 with TRBJ2-5; TRBD1 is a possible D gene (6 bases). The CDR3 runs to 14 residues. V was shortened by 5 bases and J by 0 bases, with 10 bases between the two germline ends. Germline assignment: CDR1 SGHVS and CDR2 FNYEAQ. Here the CDR3 reads CASSTGQYQETQYF. The CDR3 DNA reads as TGTGCCAGCAGCACAGGACAGTACCAAGAGACCCAGTACTTC.

The J gene is TRBJ1-5, the V gene TRBV4-1; D not resolved. This CDR3 has 13 residues. CDR1 and CDR2 (germline): MGHRA, YSYEKL. V lost 0 bases and J 6 bases, leaving 6 bases between the germline ends. The CDR3 reads CASSQDLGQPQHF. CDR3 bases: TGCGCCAGCAGCCAAGACTTGGGTCAGCCCCAGCATTTT.

J is TRBJ1-4 and V is TRBV11-3; 10 nucleotides match TRBD1. There are 19 residues in the CDR3. V lost 1 base to trimming and J lost 0 bases; unmatched junction nucleotides: 8. Germline-derived CDR1 and CDR2 are SGHNT and YENEEA. CDR3 sequence reads: CASSLGWTGGSSTNEKLFF. CDR3 in DNA: TGTGCCAGCAGCTTAGGGTGGACAGGGGGTTCATCAACTAATGAAAAACTGTTTTTT.

In this sample, this clone turned up a few times. This rearrangement joins TRBV2 to TRBJ1-1, with D uncertain. CDR1 and CDR2 (germline): SNHLY, FYNNEI. The CDR3 is 12 residues long. The ends were cut back, 3 bases at V and 6 bases at J, with 8 bases in the middle. CDR3 residues: CASSEVKAEAFF. CDR3 coding DNA: TGTGCCAGCAGTGAGGTGAAGGCTGAAGCTTTCTTT.

This clone has only one observation. This chain joins TRBV11-2 and TRBJ1-1; TRBD1 is a possible D gene (6 bases). The CDR3 is made up of 11 amino acids. CDR1 and CDR2 from the germline V gene are SGHAT and FQNNGV. The V end was cut by 5 bases, the J end by 5 bases, with 6 bases between. CDR3 in amino acids: CASSQGTEAFF. The DNA of the CDR3 is TGTGCCAGCAGCCAGGGGACTGAAGCTTTCTTT.

The genes are TRBV19 and TRBJ2-7; 7 bases agree with TRBD1. V was clipped by 5 bases and J by 3 bases; unmatched bases: 7. The V gene's germline CDR1 is LNHDA and CDR2 SQIVND (reference sequence). The CDR3 spans 14 residues. CDR3 bases: TGTGCCAGTAGTCCGGCAGGGGGTGGCTACGAGCAGTACTTC. Its protein product is CASSPAGGGYEQYF.

The chain recombines TRBV9 with TRBJ2-7, with D unclear. This CDR3 is 13 amino acids long. V was clipped by 0 bases and J by 4 bases, with 8 bases between them. Per germline, CDR1 SGDLS and CDR2 YYNGEE. CDR3 in DNA: TGTGCCAGCAGCGTAGGTAACGGGTACGAGCAGTACTTC. Residues: CASSVGNGYEQYF.

The chain carries TRBV5-8 and TRBJ2-7; D uncertain. Trimming left V 0 bases short and J 2 bases short, with 6 bases between. There are 13 residues in the CDR3. Germline V gene data show CDR1 as SGHTS and CDR2 as YDEGEE. CDR3 nucleotides: TGTGCCAGCAGCTTGGACAGTCCCTACGAGCAGTACTTC. Residues: CASSLDSPYEQYF.

This rearrangement joins TRBV9 to TRBJ2-3; possible D gene TRBD2, 7 bases. CDR1 and CDR2 from the germline V gene are SGDLS and YYNGEE. This CDR3 has 18 residues. Deletions cut 0 bases from V and 2 bases from J, with 19 bases between. CDR3 DNA sequence: TGTGCCAGCAGCGTAGAGGGGGGGTTGAGACTTACCACAGATACGCAGTATTTT. Protein: CASSVEGGLRLTTDTQYF.

The genes are TRBV4-1 and TRBJ1-2, with TRBD1 matching over 9 bases. V shed 1 base, J shed 8 bases, and the junction held 5 bases outside the gene matches. Germline CDR1 MGHRA, CDR2 YSYEKL. This CDR3 has 14 residues. Here the CDR3 DNA reads TGCGCCAGCAGCCAAGCCGGGACAGGGTACGGCTACACCTTC. This codes for CASSQAGTGYGYTF.

This sequence joins TRBV4-1 and TRBJ2-2; perhaps TRBD1 as D (5 bases). Germline values: CDR1 MGHRA, CDR2 YSYEKL. CDR3 size: 14 residues. V was trimmed by 4 bases and J by 1 base, leaving 7 bases between them. The CDR3 loop reads CASSPTENTGELFF. The CDR3 nucleotides are TGCGCCAGCAGCCCGACAGAGAACACCGGGGAGCTGTTTTTT.

This chain links TRBV27 with TRBJ2-7; 7 bases are shared with TRBD1. This CDR3 spans 15 amino acids. V shed 0 bases, J shed 3 bases, and the junction held 5 bases outside the gene matches. The V gene's germline CDR1 is MNHEY and CDR2 SMNVEV (reference sequence). CDR3 region: CASSLSQGSNYEQYF. CDR3 nucleotides: TGTGCCAGCAGTTTATCACAGGGGTCTAACTACGAGCAGTACTTC.

This CDR3 reads CASSELGDTEAFF. Written as DNA, the CDR3 is TGTGCCAGCAGTGAATTGGGTGACACTGAAGCTTTCTTT. The chain links TRBV25-1 to TRBJ1-1; D uncertain. Germline CDR1 is MGHDK and CDR2 is SYGVNS. V was trimmed by 1 base and J by 3 bases, leaving 6 bases between them. CDR3 size: 13 residues.

The rearrangement uses TRBV28 and TRBJ2-7; D is perhaps TRBD2 (5 bases). The CDR3 spans 12 residues. Germline V CDR1 and CDR2: MDHEN, SYDVKM. With 3 bases removed from V and 7 bases from J, the gap between germline ends came to 10 bases. The CDR3 DNA is TGTGCCAGCAGTTTTGGGAGTGATGAGCAGTACTTC. Its protein is CASSFGSDEQYF.

This clone has a handful of counts. CDR3 amino acids: CASSLKGYEQYF. CDR3 DNA sequence: TGTGCCAGCAGCTTAAAGGGCTACGAGCAGTACTTC. The chain combines TRBV5-5 with TRBJ2-7; D uncertain. Germline-derived CDR1 and CDR2 are SGHKS and YYEKEE (reference sequence). The CDR3 consists of 12 residues. The V gene lost 2 bases and the J gene lost 3 bases, with 6 bases spanning the gap. The full variable domain, with the rest looked up from reference TRBV5-5 and TRBJ2-7, is DAGVTQSPTHLIKTRGQQVTLRCSPISGHKSVSWYQQVLGQGPQFIFQYYEKEERGRGNFPDRFSARQFPNYSSELNVNALLLGDSALYLCASSLKGYEQYFGPGTRLTVT.

The chain has TRBV9 and TRBJ2-1; 8 nucleotides match TRBD2. This CDR3 is 13 amino acids long. V lost 4 bases and J lost 7; bases outside the gene matches: 4. Germline V lookup: CDR1 SGDLS, CDR2 YYNGEE. The CDR3 loop is CASSPSGRNEQFF. CDR3 DNA sequence: TGTGCCAGCAGCCCTAGCGGGCGGAATGAGCAGTTCTTC.